The sequence of this TCR beta chain was determined in a study of T cells after yellow fever vaccination. Study results and limitations: Booster samples showed a return of most primary-vaccination clones (around 95% CD4, 85% to 90% CD8).

They built TCR cDNA with 5'RACE template switching, a step that put in a universal primer site and UMIs. TCRdb called the 5' RACE reads again in MiXCR, with one record for every CDR3 protein. The sample has some 500,000 distinct CDR3 sequences; 13% are singletons. With respect to this clonotype: Its antigen is currently unknown.

Sequencing was performed on PBMCs, taken on the day of the yellow fever booster vaccination. This TCR was sampled from a man aged 25-45 years who received the YFV17D yellow fever vaccine.

The CDR3 spells CASSPERQGTDTQYF. In nucleotides, the CDR3 is TGTGCCAGCTCACCCGAGAGGCAGGGCACAGATACGCAGTATTTT. The V call is TRBV18, the J call TRBJ2-3; D unresolved. This CDR3 is 15 amino acids long. Trimming cost V 3 bases and J 1 base, with 11 bases left between them. The germline V gene has CDR1 KGHSH and CDR2 LQKENI.